These T cell receptor beta chains were read from a single sample in a study of T cells in Graves' hyperthyroidism and ophthalmopathy. TCRdb used MiXCR to reprocess the multiplex PCR reads, holding one entry per CDR3 protein. The table records under 800,000 distinct CDR3 sequences, less than 15% of them present only once. Sample: blood. These receptors were obtained from a woman between 18 and 30 years old with Graves' hyperthyroidism. Both conserved end residues are part of each CDR3. A D gene is named only where the DNA matches it firmly. Clone size is stated in some rows and not others, as once, few, many or a class when expanded.

j_gene	abundance	d_gene	v_gene	CDR3aa	CDR3nt
TRBJ2-7	.	.	TRBV5-6	CASSVTNEQYF	TGTGCCAGCAGCGTGACTAACGAGCAGTACTTC
TRBJ1-5	many	TRBD1	TRBV11-2	CASSWDRDQPQHF	TGTGCCAGCAGCTGGGACAGGGATCAGCCCCAGCATTTT
TRBJ2-2	many	.	TRBV7-3	CASSSVSSGANTGELFF	TGTGCCAGCAGCTCTGTTAGTTCGGGGGCGAACACCGGGGAGCTGTTTTTT
TRBJ2-7	.	.	TRBV5-4	CASSFSGFANEQYF	TGTGCCAGCAGCTTCAGCGGATTCGCGAACGAGCAGTACTTC
TRBJ2-3	many	TRBD2	TRBV2	CASSEVRLAEDTQYF	TGTGCCAGCAGTGAAGTTCGGCTAGCGGAAGATACGCAGTATTTT
TRBJ1-5	few	TRBD1	TRBV15	CATSKRTGGFSNQPQHF	TGTGCCACCAGCAAGCGGACAGGGGGCTTTAGCAATCAGCCCCAGCATTTT
TRBJ2-2	.	.	TRBV3-1	CASSPHEDTGELFF	TGTGCCAGCAGCCCCCATGAGGACACCGGGGAGCTGTTTTTT
TRBJ2-2	many	.	TRBV2	CASRQWGDARTTGELFF	TGTGCCAGCAGACAGTGGGGCGACGCGAGAACCACCGGGGAGCTGTTTTTT
TRBJ2-1	many	TRBD2	TRBV28	CASSLSGGPDYNEQFF	TGTGCCAGCAGTTTGTCGGGAGGGCCAGACTACAATGAGCAGTTCTTC
TRBJ2-3	many	.	TRBV7-9	CASSFMESLNRRDTQYF	TGTGCCAGCAGCTTTATGGAATCTCTAAACCGACGAGATACGCAGTATTTT
TRBJ2-4	many	.	TRBV20-1	CSARGDYEVKNIQYF	TGCAGTGCTAGGGGAGATTACGAAGTCAAAAACATTCAGTACTTC
TRBJ2-5	many	.	TRBV7-2	CASSSQSVETQYF	TGTGCCAGCAGCTCGCAGTCAGTTGAGACCCAGTACTTC
TRBJ2-7	many	.	TRBV11-2	CASSSLRRAEQYF	TGTGCCAGCAGCTCCCTTAGGCGGGCGGAGCAGTACTTC
TRBJ1-2	.	TRBD1	TRBV10-3	CAISGSDRTNYGYTF	TGTGCCATCAGTGGGTCGGACAGGACTAACTATGGCTACACCTTC
TRBJ2-7	few	TRBD2	TRBV3-1	CASSQESSGNLPYQQYF	TGTGCCAGCAGCCAAGAGTCTAGCGGGAACCTCCCCTACCAGCAGTACTTC
TRBJ1-2	few	.	TRBV7-2	CASSFWLTRGETYGYTF	TGTGCCAGCAGCTTCTGGCTGACCAGGGGCGAAACCTATGGCTACACCTTC
TRBJ2-7	many	TRBD1	TRBV27	CASRRGQGYEQYF	TGTGCCAGCAGACGAGGACAGGGCTACGAGCAGTACTTC
TRBJ2-7	few	.	TRBV19	CASSLNHLYEQYF	TGTGCCAGTAGTTTGAACCACCTCTACGAGCAGTACTTC
TRBJ2-5	.	TRBD2	TRBV10-1	CASSEGTSVWETQYF	TGCGCCAGCAGTGAGGGGACTAGCGTTTGGGAGACCCAGTACTTC
TRBJ1-5	many	.	TRBV30	CAWRQQGGNQPQHF	TGTGCCTGGAGACAACAAGGAGGCAATCAGCCCCAGCATTTT
TRBJ2-2	many	TRBD2	TRBV11-1	CASSLLAGANTGELFF	TGTGCCAGCAGCTTATTAGCGGGGGCAAACACCGGGGAGCTGTTTTTT
TRBJ2-1	.	.	TRBV7-9	CASRENRGPEQFF	TGTGCCAGCAGAGAAAACCGGGGCCCCGAGCAGTTCTTC
TRBJ1-5	few	.	TRBV19	CASSPVGGSNQPQHF	TGTGCCAGTAGTCCCGTGGGGGGAAGCAATCAGCCCCAGCATTTT
TRBJ2-3	few	.	TRBV4-3	CASSQEGTVPDTQYF	TGCGCCAGCAGCCAAGAGGGGACGGTCCCAGATACGCAGTATTTT
TRBJ1-5	.	.	TRBV24-1	CATSAGSLNQPQHF	TGTGCCACCAGTGCGGGATCCCTCAATCAGCCCCAGCATTTT
TRBJ1-1	.	.	TRBV24-1	CATSDSSGANTEAFF	TGTGCCACCAGTGATTCGTCAGGGGCGAACACTGAAGCTTTCTTT
TRBJ2-1	few	TRBD2	TRBV20-1	CSAGGSGSSYNEQFF	TGCAGTGCTGGGGGGAGCGGGAGCTCCTACAATGAGCAGTTCTTC
TRBJ1-3	many	.	TRBV3-1	CASSQEGAGGNTIYF	TGTGCCAGCAGCCAAGAGGGGGCAGGTGGAAACACCATATATTTT
TRBJ2-1	many	TRBD2	TRBV28	CASSSSLSGRDYNEQFF	TGTGCCAGCAGTTCCTCATTGAGCGGGAGAGACTACAATGAGCAGTTCTTC
TRBJ2-7	.	.	TRBV20-1	CSASLRQPSSYEQYF	TGCAGTGCTAGCCTCCGACAGCCCTCCTCCTACGAGCAGTACTTC
TRBJ2-1	many	TRBD1	TRBV2	CASSAVGQILGEQFF	TGTGCCAGCAGTGCGGTGGGACAGATTCTTGGTGAGCAGTTCTTC
TRBJ2-1	few	.	TRBV19	CASSFGHLNEQFF	TGTGCCAGTAGTTTCGGGCACTTGAATGAGCAGTTCTTC
TRBJ2-2	.	.	TRBV7-8	CASSSGSPGELFF	TGTGCCAGCAGCTCCGGAAGCCCCGGGGAGCTGTTTTTT